The 31 T cell receptor beta chains listed next were all sequenced from one sample in a study of T cells in Graves' hyperthyroidism and ophthalmopathy. Amplification of TCR beta CDR3 regions used RNA as the template. HTBI primers were used for first-round RT-PCR of the TCR CDR3. MiXCR, applied by TCRdb to the multiplex PCR reads, yields one record per CDR3 protein. This sample yields about 280,000 distinct CDR3 sequences, of which 25% to 30% are seen a single time; about 25% belongs to the top ten. The sequenced sample consisted of blood. The receptors stem from a man aged 40-50 years with Graves' hyperthyroidism that later progressed to Graves' ophthalmopathy.

This clonotype was seen ten or more times. The chain joins TRBV6-1 to TRBJ1-5; the D is unclear. The germline CDR1 and CDR2 sequences are MNHNS and SASEGT. Deletions cut 3 bases from V and 0 bases from J, with 6 bases between. This CDR3 has 14 amino acids. The CDR3 bases are TGTGCCAGCAGTGAGTCCTATAGCAATCAGCCCCAGCATTTT. This encodes CASSESYSNQPQHF.

This clonotype was seen at least ten times. The V gene is TRBV28, the J gene TRBJ2-5, with D perhaps TRBD2 (6 bases). Germline loops: CDR1 MDHEN, CDR2 SYDVKM. This CDR3 has 21 amino acids. Trimming stripped 6 bases from V and 0 bases from J, with 32 bases between. CDR3: CASSLSSQGAAGFLYQETQYF. In nucleotides, the CDR3 is TGTGCCAGCAGCCTCAGCTCGCAGGGAGCGGCGGGATTCTTGTACCAAGAGACCCAGTACTTC.

This clonotype was recorded many times. V gene TRBV29-1 combines with J gene TRBJ1-1, with D maybe TRBD1 (5 bases). Germline-derived CDR1 and CDR2 are SQVTM and ANQGSEA. The CDR3 contains 12 residues. Trimming left V 7 bases short and J 2 bases short, with 11 bases between. CDR3 DNA: TGCAGCGCAAGACAGCCTAACACTGAAGCTTTCTTT. It yields the protein CSARQPNTEAFF.

This clonotype was seen at least ten times. The chain links TRBV7-2 to TRBJ2-5; 11 nucleotides agree with TRBD1. This CDR3 region has 17 residues. Germline CDR1 is SGHTA and CDR2 is FQGNSA. J was trimmed by 1 base and V by 0 bases; bases with no gene match: 4. CDR3 nucleotides: TGTGCCAGCAGCTTAGCGGCTGGGACAGGGGGCCAAGAGACCCAGTACTTC. Translation: CASSLAAGTGGQETQYF.

This clonotype was seen ten or more times. The rearrangement joins TRBV7-9 to TRBJ1-1; possibly TRBD1 for D (5 bases). Germline CDR1 SEHNR, CDR2 FQNEAQ (reference sequence). This CDR3 spans 12 amino acids. This chain's CDR3 is CAGGRGNTEAFF. The CDR3 DNA is TGTGCGGGCGGAAGGGGGAACACTGAAGCTTTCTTT.

This clonotype has a count of ten or more. This chain connects TRBV4-1 to TRBJ2-7, with D perhaps matching TRBD2 (5 bases). V shed 1 base and J shed 2 bases, with 15 bases lying between them. Germline lookup yields CDR1 MGHRA and CDR2 YSYEKL. The CDR3 loop spans 16 amino acids. The CDR3 region is CASSQVSGDYTYEQYF. The CDR3 nucleotides read TGCGCCAGCAGCCAAGTAAGTGGAGACTACACCTACGAGCAGTACTTC.

This clonotype was observed many times. CDR3 coding DNA: TGCGCCAGCAGCTTGGGGGTGCGCACAACTAATGAAAAACTGTTTTTT. Translating gives CASSLGVRTTNEKLFF. The chain employs TRBV5-1 and TRBJ1-4; D not certain. Trimming shortened V by 0 bases and J by 0 bases, and 9 bases separated the two germline ends. There are 16 residues in the CDR3. Germline CDR1 SGHRS, CDR2 YFSETQ.

There are many counts of this clonotype. V and J are TRBV30 and TRBJ2-7; 8 bases align to TRBD1. J lost 3 bases, V lost 1 base, and 2 bases had no gene match. CDR1 and CDR2 from the germline V gene are GTSNPN and SVGIG (reference sequence). The CDR3 contains 13 residues. The CDR3 is CAWSGTGGYEQYF. The CDR3 DNA is TGTGCCTGGAGTGGAACAGGGGGCTACGAGCAGTACTTC.

This clonotype was counted a few times. The chain carries TRBV19 and TRBJ2-6, with D possibly being TRBD1 or TRBD2 (5 bases each). V was shortened by 3 bases and J by 3 bases, with 9 bases between the two germline ends. This CDR3 comprises 15 residues. Germline CDR1 and CDR2: LNHDA and SQIVND (reference sequence). The CDR3 DNA reads TGTGCCAGTAGTATCGGGGCTCATGGGGCCAACGTCCTGACTTTC. Amino acids: CASSIGAHGANVLTF.

This clonotype was counted once. The CDR3 DNA sequence: TGCGCCAGCAGCCAAGATGGAGAGGGCCAAGAGACCCAGTACTTC. It translates to CASSQDGEGQETQYF. The chain links TRBV4-3 to TRBJ2-5; D may be TRBD2 (5 bases). Trimming removed 0 bases from V and 1 base from J, with 9 bases in between. Germline V lookup: CDR1 LGHNA, CDR2 YSLEER. The length of the CDR3 is 15 residues.

The sample holds many counts of this clonotype. This chain connects TRBV6-1 to TRBJ1-2, with unresolved D. In germline, CDR1 is MNHNS, CDR2 SASEGT. Trimming took 3 bases from V and 5 from J, leaving 10 bases between them. This CDR3 spans 13 amino acids. The DNA for the CDR3 is TGTGCCAGCAGTGATCCCGGGAGGTATGGCTACACCTTC. This translates into CASSDPGRYGYTF.

This clonotype was picked up many times. This rearrangement joins TRBV6-2 or TRBV6-3 to TRBJ1-1, with D uncertain. The V and J ends lost 2 bases and 0 bases respectively, with 7 bases between them. CDR3 length: 14 residues. CDR1 MNHEY and CDR2 SVGEGT come from the germline V gene. The DNA of the CDR3 is TGTGCCAGCAGTTACACAGAGATGAACACTGAAGCTTTCTTT. Protein sequence: CASSYTEMNTEAFF.

This chain joins TRBV6-2 or TRBV6-3 and TRBJ1-5, with unresolved D. The V and J ends lost 2 bases and 3 bases respectively, with 8 bases between them. The CDR3 consists of 14 residues. Germline loops: CDR1 MNHEY, CDR2 SVGEGT. The CDR3 DNA sequence: TGTGCCAGCAGTTACGTCGGGTACAATCAGCCCCAGCATTTT. Amino acid sequence: CASSYVGYNQPQHF.

This chain joins TRBV2 and TRBJ1-2; D is possibly TRBD1 (6 bases). Looked up from germline, CDR1 is SNHLY and CDR2 is FYNNEI. The CDR3 has 15 residues. V shed 5 bases and J shed 2 bases, with 15 bases lying between them. CDR3 region: CASSPNRDWNYGYTF. The CDR3 DNA reads TGTGCCAGCAGTCCTAACAGGGATTGGAACTATGGCTACACCTTC.

The J gene is TRBJ2-2, the V gene TRBV7-3, with D perhaps given as TRBD1 or TRBD2 (6 bases each). Germline assignment: CDR1 SGHTA and CDR2 FQGTGA. Trimming shortened V by 3 bases and J by 10 bases, and 9 bases separated the two germline ends. The CDR3 has 12 residues. The CDR3 here is CASSLRGEELFF. Written as DNA, the CDR3 is TGTGCCAGCAGCTTGAGGGGGGAGGAGCTGTTTTTT. Full variable domain (outside the CDR3, taken from reference TRBV7-3 and TRBJ2-2): GAGVSQTPSNKVTEKGKYVELRCDPISGHTALYWYRQSLGQGPEFLIYFQGTGAADDSGLPNDRFFAVRPEGSVSTLKIQRTERGDSAVYLCASSLRGEELFFGEGSRLTVL.

This clonotype was counted many times. The chain has TRBV12-3 or TRBV12-4 and TRBJ1-1; D gene uncertain. The CDR3 is 14 residues long. V lost 5 bases, J lost 1 base, and 11 bases lay in between. The CDR3 DNA sequence: TGTGCCAGCAGTCCTATTACCCAGAACACTGAAGCTTTCTTT. This encodes CASSPITQNTEAFF.

In its sample, this clonotype was seen many times. This chain uses TRBV19 with TRBJ1-1; possibly TRBD1 for D (6 bases). The germline V gene has CDR1 LNHDA and CDR2 SQIVND (reference sequence). The CDR3 contains 14 residues. V gave up 0 bases and J gave up 6 bases, with 11 bases separating them. The CDR3 reads CASSIDGGGPEAFF. DNA of the CDR3: TGTGCCAGTAGTATAGATGGAGGGGGTCCTGAAGCTTTCTTT.

This clonotype has a count of ten or more. This chain uses TRBV24-1 with TRBJ2-3; 11 bases align to TRBD2. Per germline, CDR1 KGHDR and CDR2 SFDVKD. This CDR3 comprises 16 residues. The junction had 3 bases not matched to a gene; V was cut back by 5 bases and J by 0 bases. In DNA, the CDR3 is TGTGCCACCAGTGGACTAGCGGGGAGGAGCACAGATACGCAGTATTTT. This encodes CATSGLAGRSTDTQYF.

This clonotype was seen ten or more times. The J gene is TRBJ1-1, the V gene TRBV5-5; D is unresolved. Trimming removed 2 bases from V and 0 bases from J, with 8 bases in between. CDR1 is SGHKS, CDR2 YYEKEE, per germline (reference sequence). The CDR3 length is 14 residues. The CDR3 DNA sequence: TGTGCCAGCAGCTTATCAAGTATGAACACTGAAGCTTTCTTT. It specifies CASSLSSMNTEAFF.

This clonotype has more than one count but fewer than ten. The rearrangement links TRBV6-1 to TRBJ2-7, with 9 bases that match TRBD1. The J segment lost 4 bases and the V segment lost 4 bases, leaving 5 bases of the junction unmatched. CDR3 size: 14 residues. The germline V gene has CDR1 MNHNS and CDR2 SASEGT. The CDR3 protein is CASSAGTGRYEQYF. The DNA of the CDR3 is TGTGCCAGCAGTGCCGGGACAGGGCGATACGAGCAGTACTTC.

This clonotype was found many times. The chain employs TRBV3-1 and TRBJ2-5, with TRBD1 matching 8 bases. This CDR3 region has 14 residues. Germline CDR1 LGHDT, CDR2 YNNKEL (reference sequence). V lost 2 bases to trimming and J lost 2 bases; unmatched junction nucleotides: 1. CDR3 DNA sequence: TGTGCCAGCAGCCAACGGGACAGGCAAGAGACCCAGTACTTC. As protein: CASSQRDRQETQYF.

This clonotype showed up many times. The chain joins TRBV20-1 to TRBJ2-7; no definite D call. This CDR3 is 15 amino acids long. Trimming removed 0 bases from V and 2 bases from J, with 14 bases in between. Germline CDR1 reads DFQATT; CDR2 reads SNEGSKA (reference sequence). Here the CDR3 reads CSARDLLQPAYEQYF. For the CDR3, the DNA is TGCAGTGCTAGAGATCTCCTTCAACCAGCCTACGAGCAGTACTTC.

This clonotype was counted many times. The rearrangement links TRBV11-3 to TRBJ2-5; 11 bases are a match to TRBD2. Trimming removed 1 base from V and 5 bases from J; junction bases left unmatched: 9. Looked up from germline, CDR1 is SGHNT and CDR2 is YENEEA. This CDR3 is built from 17 residues. CDR3 region: CASSLVAGGRPRETQYF. DNA of the CDR3: TGTGCCAGCAGCTTAGTAGCGGGAGGGCGACCCCGGGAGACCCAGTACTTC.

This rearrangement joins TRBV11-2 to TRBJ2-5; D remains unclear. The CDR3 covers 12 residues. Trimming removed 5 bases at V and 5 bases at J, with 9 bases between. CDR1 is SGHAT and CDR2 is FQNNGV in the germline V gene. CDR3 sequence (DNA): TGTGCCAGCAGCCCGATAGACGAGACCCAGTACTTC. Its translation: CASSPIDETQYF.

This clonotype has just a few counts. Compared with germline, one end of the junction differs, possibly owing to a read error. This chain connects TRBV6-1 to TRBJ1-1; weak D call: TRBD1 (6 bases). The CDR3 is 12 residues long. The germline CDR1 and CDR2 sequences are MNHNS and SASEGT. The CDR3 DNA reads as TGCGCGGAAGGGACAAGGAACACTGAAGCTTTCTTT. Amino acids: CAEGTRNTEAFF.

This clonotype was observed at least ten times. V and J are TRBV27 and TRBJ2-7; D unclear. From germline, CDR1 is MNHEY and CDR2 SMNVEV (reference sequence). This CDR3 has 15 amino acids. The V gene lost 2 bases and the J gene lost 0 bases, with 11 bases spanning the gap. This CDR3 reads CASSLVSSSSYEQYF. The CDR3, as DNA: TGTGCCAGCAGTTTAGTCAGTTCAAGCTCCTACGAGCAGTACTTC.

At least ten counts were recorded for this clonotype. The chain joins TRBV5-1 to TRBJ2-2; 10 positions agree with TRBD1. V was clipped by 4 bases and J by 5 bases; unmatched bases: 5. Per germline, CDR1 SGHRS and CDR2 YFSETQ. The CDR3 is made up of 15 amino acids. The CDR3, as DNA: TGCGCCAGCAGCCCCGGACAGGGGGAGACCGGGGAGCTGTTTTTT. This codes for CASSPGQGETGELFF.

This clonotype appeared many times. V usage is TRBV24-1 and J usage is TRBJ2-2; TRBD2 agrees at 11 bases. The germline gives CDR1 KGHDR, CDR2 SFDVKD. V lost 5 bases to trimming and J lost 6 bases; unmatched junction nucleotides: 4. The CDR3 sequence is 15 residues long. The CDR3 reads CATSASGRPSGELFF. In DNA form, the CDR3 reads TGTGCCACCAGTGCTAGCGGGAGGCCTTCCGGGGAGCTGTTTTTT.

This clonotype was seen repeatedly, ten times or more. The chain has TRBV6-1 and TRBJ1-1; the D gene is possibly TRBD1 (5 bases). The CDR3 is 15 residues long. Germline loops: CDR1 MNHNS, CDR2 SASEGT. V lost 2 bases and J 4 bases, leaving 14 bases between the germline ends. The CDR3 protein is CASSETGGLGTEAFF. CDR3 nucleotide sequence: TGTGCCAGCAGTGAAACGGGGGGATTAGGCACTGAAGCTTTCTTT.

This clonotype has at least ten counts. V is TRBV7-3 and J is TRBJ1-1; no definite D call. CDR3 length: 13 amino acids. Between the trimmed V and J ends, which lost 5 bases and 1 base, there was a span of 8 bases. Germline CDR1 SGHTA, CDR2 FQGTGA. The CDR3 loop is CASSRGRNTEAFF. CDR3 in DNA: TGTGCCAGCAGCCGCGGTAGGAACACTGAAGCTTTCTTT.

Ten or more counts support this clonotype. This chain uses TRBV20-1 with TRBJ2-7, with D possibly matching TRBD1 (5 bases). Germline V gene sequence: CDR1 DFQATT, CDR2 SNEGSKA (reference sequence). The CDR3 totals 13 residues. Trimming stripped 6 bases from V and 0 bases from J, with 12 bases between. The DNA of the CDR3 is TGCAGTGCAAAAGGACACGTCTCCTACGAGCAGTACTTC. Translation gives CSAKGHVSYEQYF.